This TCR beta chain was captured in a study of blood T cell repertoires in COVID-19. Data came from immunoSEQ multiplex PCR; TCRdb stores just in-frame clones and leaves some out. This sample has around 100,000 clones, with roughly nine tenths found just once. The CDR3 is 13 residues long. Trimming stripped 6 bases from V and 7 bases from J, with 15 bases between. CDR1 is MNHEY and CDR2 is SVGEGT in the germline V gene. The V and J genes are TRBV6-2 or TRBV6-3 and TRBJ1-2, with D possibly TRBD1 on 6 matching bases. The sample comprised peripheral blood. This TCR came from a man in his sixties with COVID-19, enrolled during active disease. CDR3 residues: CASSPRGGAGYTF. The CDR3 DNA follows: TGTGCCAGCAGCCCCCGGGGGGGCGCTGGCTACACCTTC.